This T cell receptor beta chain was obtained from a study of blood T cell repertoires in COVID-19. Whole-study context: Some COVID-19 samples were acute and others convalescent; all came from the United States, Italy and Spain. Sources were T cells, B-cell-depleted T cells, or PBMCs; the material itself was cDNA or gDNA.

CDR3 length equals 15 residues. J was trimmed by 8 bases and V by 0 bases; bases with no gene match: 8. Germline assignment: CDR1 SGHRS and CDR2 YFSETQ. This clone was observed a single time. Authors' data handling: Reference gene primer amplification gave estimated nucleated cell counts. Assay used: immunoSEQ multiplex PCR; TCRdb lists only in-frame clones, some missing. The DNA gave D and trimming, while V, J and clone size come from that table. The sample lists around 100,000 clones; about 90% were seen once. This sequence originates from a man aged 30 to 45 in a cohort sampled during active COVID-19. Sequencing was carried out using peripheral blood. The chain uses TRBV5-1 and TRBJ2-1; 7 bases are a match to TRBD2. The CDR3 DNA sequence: TGCGCCAGCAGCTTGGCCGGGTCCCGGGAGGATGAGCAGTTCTTC. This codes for CASSLAGSREDEQFF.